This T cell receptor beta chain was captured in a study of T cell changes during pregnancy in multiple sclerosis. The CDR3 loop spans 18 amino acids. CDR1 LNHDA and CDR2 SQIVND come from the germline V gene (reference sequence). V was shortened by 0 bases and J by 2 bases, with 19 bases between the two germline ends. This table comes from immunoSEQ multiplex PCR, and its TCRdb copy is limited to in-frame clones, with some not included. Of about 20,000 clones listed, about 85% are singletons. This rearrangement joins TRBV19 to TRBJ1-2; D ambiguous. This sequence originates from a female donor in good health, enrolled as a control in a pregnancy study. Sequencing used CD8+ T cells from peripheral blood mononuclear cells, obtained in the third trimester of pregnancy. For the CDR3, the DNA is TGTGCCAGTAGTATAGATCTAGAGACTCATGGGAGGAACTATGGCTACACCTTC. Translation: CASSIDLETHGRNYGYTF.